This entry describes one T cell receptor beta chain. Its target is unknown. The CDR3 goes on 3 residues after the read ends, and that part is filled in from the germline J gene. TCRdb's table, derived via immunoSEQ multiplex PCR, lists solely in-frame clones and lacks some. The repertoire shows around 28,000 clones; the top ten hold 3% to 3.5%. Trimming removed 6 bases from V and 5 bases from J; junction bases left unmatched: 13. Germline V gene sequence: CDR1 SGHRS, CDR2 YFSETQ. The CDR3 contains 17 residues. The sample is drawn from a study of T cells in women clearing cervical HPV infection. Points from the study as a whole: CIN3+ cases had significantly higher TCR richness than controls; evenness did not differ. Effector/memory and HPV-specific T cells were not isolated, and association timing is unknown.

The receptor's source is a woman between 18 and 75 years old with a cervical HPV16 infection that either progressed to CIN3+ or cleared (not recorded which). Material for sequencing was blood buffy coat. The chain employs TRBV5-1 and TRBJ2-3; 12 bases fit TRBD2. The CDR3 loop reads CASKAFPSGGAGDTQYF. The sequenced part of the CDR3 DNA is TGCGCCAGCAAAGCCTTCCCTAGCGGGGGGGCAGGAGATACG.